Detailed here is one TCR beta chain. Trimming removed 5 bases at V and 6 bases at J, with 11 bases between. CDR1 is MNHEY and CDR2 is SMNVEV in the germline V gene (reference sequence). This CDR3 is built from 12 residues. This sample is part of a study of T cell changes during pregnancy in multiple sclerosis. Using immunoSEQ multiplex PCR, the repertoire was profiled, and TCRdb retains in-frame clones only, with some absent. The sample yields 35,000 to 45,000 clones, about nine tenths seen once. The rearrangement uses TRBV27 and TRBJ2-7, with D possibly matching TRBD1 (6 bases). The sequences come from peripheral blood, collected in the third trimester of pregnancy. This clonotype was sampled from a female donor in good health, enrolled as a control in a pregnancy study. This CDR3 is CASSLQGIEQYF. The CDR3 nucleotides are TGTGCCAGCAGTCTACAGGGAATCGAGCAGTACTTC.